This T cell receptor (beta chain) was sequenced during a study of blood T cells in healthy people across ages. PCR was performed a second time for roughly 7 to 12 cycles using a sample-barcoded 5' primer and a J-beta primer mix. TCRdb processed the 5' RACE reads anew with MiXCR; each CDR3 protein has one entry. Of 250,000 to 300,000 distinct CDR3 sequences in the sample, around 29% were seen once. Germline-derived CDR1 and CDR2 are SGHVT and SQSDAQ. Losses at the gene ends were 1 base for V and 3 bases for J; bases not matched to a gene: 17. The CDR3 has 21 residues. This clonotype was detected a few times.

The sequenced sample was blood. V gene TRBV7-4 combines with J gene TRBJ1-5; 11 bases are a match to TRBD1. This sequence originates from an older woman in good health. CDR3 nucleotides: TGTGCCAGCAGCTTAGTCCCGCCCGGGGACAGGGGGAAGCGATTCAATCAGCCCCAGCATTTT. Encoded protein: CASSLVPPGDRGKRFNQPQHF.